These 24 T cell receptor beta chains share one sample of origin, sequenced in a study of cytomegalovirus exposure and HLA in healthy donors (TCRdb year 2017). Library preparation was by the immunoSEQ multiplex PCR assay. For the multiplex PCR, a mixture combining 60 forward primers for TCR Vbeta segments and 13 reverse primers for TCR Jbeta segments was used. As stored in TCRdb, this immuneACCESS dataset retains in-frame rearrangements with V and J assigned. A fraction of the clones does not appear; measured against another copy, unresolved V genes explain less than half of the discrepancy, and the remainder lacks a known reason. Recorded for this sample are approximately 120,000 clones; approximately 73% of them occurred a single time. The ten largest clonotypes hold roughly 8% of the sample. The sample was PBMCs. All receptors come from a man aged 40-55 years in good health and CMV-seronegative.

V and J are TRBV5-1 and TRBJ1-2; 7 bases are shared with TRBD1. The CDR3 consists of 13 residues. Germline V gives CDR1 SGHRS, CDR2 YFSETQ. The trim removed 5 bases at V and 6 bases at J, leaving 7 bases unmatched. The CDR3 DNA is TGCGCCAGCAGACCCGACAGGGTGGATGGCTACACCTTC. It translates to CASRPDRVDGYTF.

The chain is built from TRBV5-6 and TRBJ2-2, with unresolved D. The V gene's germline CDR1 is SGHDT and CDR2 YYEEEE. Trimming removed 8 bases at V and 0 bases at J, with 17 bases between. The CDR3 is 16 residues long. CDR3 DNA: TGTGCCAGTTCCTTTGAAGGAGACGCGAACACCGGGGAGCTGTTTTTT. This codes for CASSFEGDANTGELFF.

In nucleotides, the CDR3 is TGTGCCAGCAGCTTACCTCCTGGACAGGCCCTAGCCAAAAACATTCAGTACTTC. This translates into CASSLPPGQALAKNIQYF. The chain is built from TRBV7-2 and TRBJ2-4, with 7 nucleotides matching TRBD1. The CDR3 has 18 residues. Germline V gene sequence: CDR1 SGHTA, CDR2 FQGNSA. V dropped 2 bases and J dropped 0; count of bases not matched to a gene: 10.

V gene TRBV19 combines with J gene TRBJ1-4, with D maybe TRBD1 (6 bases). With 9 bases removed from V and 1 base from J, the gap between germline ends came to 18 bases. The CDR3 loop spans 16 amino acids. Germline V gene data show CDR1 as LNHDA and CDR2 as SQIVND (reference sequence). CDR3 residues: CASQDPGRGTNEKLFF. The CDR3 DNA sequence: TGTGCCAGCCAAGACCCAGGCAGGGGAACTAATGAAAAACTGTTTTTT. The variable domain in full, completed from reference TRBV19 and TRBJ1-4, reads DGGITQSPKYLFRKEGQNVTLSCEQNLNHDAMYWYRQDPGQGLRLIYYSQIVNDFQKGDIAEGYSVSREKKESFPLTVTSAQKNPTAFYLCASQDPGRGTNEKLFFGSGTQLSVL.

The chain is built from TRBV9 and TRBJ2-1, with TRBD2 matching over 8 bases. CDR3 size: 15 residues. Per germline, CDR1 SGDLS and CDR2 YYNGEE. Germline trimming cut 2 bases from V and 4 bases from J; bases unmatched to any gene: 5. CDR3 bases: TGTGCCAGCAGCGTTCTTGCGGGGGGTTACAATGAGCAGTTCTTC. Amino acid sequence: CASSVLAGGYNEQFF.

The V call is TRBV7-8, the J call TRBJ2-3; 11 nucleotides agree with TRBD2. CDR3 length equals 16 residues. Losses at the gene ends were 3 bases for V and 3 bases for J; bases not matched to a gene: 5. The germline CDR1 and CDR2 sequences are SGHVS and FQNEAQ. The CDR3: CASSLIAGGQTDTQYF. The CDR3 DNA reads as TGTGCCAGCAGCTTGATAGCGGGGGGGCAGACAGATACGCAGTATTTT. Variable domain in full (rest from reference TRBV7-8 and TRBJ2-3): GAGVSQSPRYKVAKRGQDVALRCDPISGHVSLFWYQQALGQGPEFLTYFQNEAQLDKSGLPSDRFFAERPEGSVSTLKIQRTQQEDSAVYLCASSLIAGGQTDTQYFGPGTRLTVL.

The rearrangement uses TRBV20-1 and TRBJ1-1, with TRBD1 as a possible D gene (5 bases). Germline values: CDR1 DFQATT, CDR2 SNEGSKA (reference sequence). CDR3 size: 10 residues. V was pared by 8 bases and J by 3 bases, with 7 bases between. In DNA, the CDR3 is TGCAGTAGCAGGGACACTGAAGCTTTCTTT. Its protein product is CSSRDTEAFF.

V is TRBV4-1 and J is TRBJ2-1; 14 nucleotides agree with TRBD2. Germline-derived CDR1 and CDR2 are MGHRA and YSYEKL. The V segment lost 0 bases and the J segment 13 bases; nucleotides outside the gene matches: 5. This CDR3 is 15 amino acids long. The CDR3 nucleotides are TGCGCCAGCAGCCAAGATTCGGGACTAGCGGGGGCTCAGTTCTTC. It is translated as CASSQDSGLAGAQFF.

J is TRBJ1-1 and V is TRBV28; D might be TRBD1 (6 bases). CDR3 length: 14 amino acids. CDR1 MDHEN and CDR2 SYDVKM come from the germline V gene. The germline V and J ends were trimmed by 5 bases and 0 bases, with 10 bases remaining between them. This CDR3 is CASSPTGLNTEAFF. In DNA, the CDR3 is TGTGCCAGCAGTCCAACAGGGCTGAACACTGAAGCTTTCTTT.

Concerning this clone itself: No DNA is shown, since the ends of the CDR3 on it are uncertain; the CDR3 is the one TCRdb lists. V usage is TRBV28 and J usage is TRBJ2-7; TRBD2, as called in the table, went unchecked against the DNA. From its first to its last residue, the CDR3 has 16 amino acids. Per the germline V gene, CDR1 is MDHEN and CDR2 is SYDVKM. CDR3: CASSSSFGRGINEQYF.

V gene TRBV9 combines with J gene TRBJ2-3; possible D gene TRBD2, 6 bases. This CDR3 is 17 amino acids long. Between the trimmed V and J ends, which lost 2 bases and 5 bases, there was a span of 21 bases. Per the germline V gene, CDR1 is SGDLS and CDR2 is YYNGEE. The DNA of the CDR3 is TGTGCCAGCAGCGTGTTGGGCTCGCGGGCCGGGGGAGATACGCAGTATTTT. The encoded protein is CASSVLGSRAGGDTQYF.

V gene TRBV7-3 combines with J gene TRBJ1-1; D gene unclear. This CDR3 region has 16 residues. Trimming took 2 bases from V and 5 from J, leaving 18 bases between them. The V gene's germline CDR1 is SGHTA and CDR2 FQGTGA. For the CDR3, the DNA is TGTGCCAGCAGCTTAGGATCGGACCCCAGAGGGACTGAAGCTTTCTTT. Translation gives CASSLGSDPRGTEAFF.

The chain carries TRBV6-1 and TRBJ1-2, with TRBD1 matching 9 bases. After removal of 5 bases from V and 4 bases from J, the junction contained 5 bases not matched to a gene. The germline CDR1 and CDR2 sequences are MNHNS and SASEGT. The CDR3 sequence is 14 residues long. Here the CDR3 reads CASSFGQGPYGYTF. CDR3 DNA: TGTGCCAGCAGTTTCGGACAGGGGCCCTATGGCTACACCTTC.

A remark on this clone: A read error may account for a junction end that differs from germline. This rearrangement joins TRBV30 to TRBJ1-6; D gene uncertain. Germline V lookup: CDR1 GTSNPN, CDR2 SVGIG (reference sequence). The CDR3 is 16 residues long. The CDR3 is CAWSVAGSSYSSPLHF. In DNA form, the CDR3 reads TGTGCCTGGAGTGTTGCCGGTAGCTCCTATAGTTCACCCCTCCACTTT.

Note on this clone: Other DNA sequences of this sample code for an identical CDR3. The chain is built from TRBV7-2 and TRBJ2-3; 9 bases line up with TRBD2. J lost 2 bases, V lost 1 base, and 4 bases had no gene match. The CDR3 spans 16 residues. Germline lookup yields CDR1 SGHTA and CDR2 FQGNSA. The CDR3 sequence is CASSLVLAGPTDTQYF. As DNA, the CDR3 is TGTGCCAGCAGCTTAGTCCTAGCGGGGCCCACAGATACGCAGTATTTT.

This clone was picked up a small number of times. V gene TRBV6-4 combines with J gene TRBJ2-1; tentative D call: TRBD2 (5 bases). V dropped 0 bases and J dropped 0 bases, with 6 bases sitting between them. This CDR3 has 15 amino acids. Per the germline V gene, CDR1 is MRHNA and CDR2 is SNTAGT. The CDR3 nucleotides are TGTGCCAGCAGTGACTCGGCGGGCTCCTACAATGAGCAGTTCTTC. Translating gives CASSDSAGSYNEQFF.

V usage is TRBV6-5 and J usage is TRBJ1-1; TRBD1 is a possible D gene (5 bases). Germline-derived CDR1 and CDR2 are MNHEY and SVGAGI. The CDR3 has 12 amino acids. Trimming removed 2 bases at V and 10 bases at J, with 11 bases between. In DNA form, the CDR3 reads TGTGCCAGCAGTTACGGCCAGGGTCGAGCTTTCTTT. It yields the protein CASSYGQGRAFF.

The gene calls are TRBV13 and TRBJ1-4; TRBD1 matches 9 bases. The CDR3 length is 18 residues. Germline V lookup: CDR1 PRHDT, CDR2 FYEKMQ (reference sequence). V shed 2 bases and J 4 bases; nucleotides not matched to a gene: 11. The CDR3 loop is CASSLLGRTGADNEKLFF. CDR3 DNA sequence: TGTGCCAGCAGCTTATTGGGTCGGACAGGGGCGGATAATGAAAAACTGTTTTTT.

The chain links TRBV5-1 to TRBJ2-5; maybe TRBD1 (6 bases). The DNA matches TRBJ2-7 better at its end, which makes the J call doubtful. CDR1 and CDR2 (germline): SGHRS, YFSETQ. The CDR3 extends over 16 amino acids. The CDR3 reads CASSWTAGALRYEQYF. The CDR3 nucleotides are TGCGCCAGCAGCTGGACGGCAGGGGCCCTTAGGTACGAGCAGTACTTC.

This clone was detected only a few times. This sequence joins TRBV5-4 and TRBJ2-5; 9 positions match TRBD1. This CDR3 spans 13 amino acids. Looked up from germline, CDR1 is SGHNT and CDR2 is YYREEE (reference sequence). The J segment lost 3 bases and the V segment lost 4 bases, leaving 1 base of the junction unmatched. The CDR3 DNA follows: TGTGCCAGCAGCCGGACAGGGGAAGAGACCCAGTACTTC. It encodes CASSRTGEETQYF.

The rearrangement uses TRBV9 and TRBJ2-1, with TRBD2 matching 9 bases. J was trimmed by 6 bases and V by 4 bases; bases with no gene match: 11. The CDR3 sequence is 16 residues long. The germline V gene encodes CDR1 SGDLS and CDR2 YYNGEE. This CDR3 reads CASSPGTSSYLNEQFF. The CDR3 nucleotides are TGTGCCAGCAGCCCCGGGACTAGCAGTTATCTCAATGAGCAGTTCTTC.

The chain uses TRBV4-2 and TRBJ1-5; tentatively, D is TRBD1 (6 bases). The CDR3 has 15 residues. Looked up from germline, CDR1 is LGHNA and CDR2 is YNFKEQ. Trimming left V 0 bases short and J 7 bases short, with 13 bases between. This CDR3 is CASSQDSGGGQPQHF. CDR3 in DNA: TGTGCCAGCAGCCAAGATAGTGGGGGCGGGCAGCCCCAGCATTTT.

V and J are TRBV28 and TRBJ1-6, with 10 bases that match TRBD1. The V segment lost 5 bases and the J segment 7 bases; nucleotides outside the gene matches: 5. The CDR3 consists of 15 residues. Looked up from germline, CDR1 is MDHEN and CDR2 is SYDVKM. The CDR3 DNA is TGTGCCAGCAGTGATGGGACAGGGGTCAATTCACCCCTCCACTTT. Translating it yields CASSDGTGVNSPLHF.

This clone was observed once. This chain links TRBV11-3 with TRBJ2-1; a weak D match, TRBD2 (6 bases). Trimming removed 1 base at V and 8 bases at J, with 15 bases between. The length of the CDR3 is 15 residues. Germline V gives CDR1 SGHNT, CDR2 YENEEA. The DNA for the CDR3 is TGTGCCAGCAGCTTAGCCGGGGGATTGGGCTATGAGCAGTTCTTC. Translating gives CASSLAGGLGYEQFF.